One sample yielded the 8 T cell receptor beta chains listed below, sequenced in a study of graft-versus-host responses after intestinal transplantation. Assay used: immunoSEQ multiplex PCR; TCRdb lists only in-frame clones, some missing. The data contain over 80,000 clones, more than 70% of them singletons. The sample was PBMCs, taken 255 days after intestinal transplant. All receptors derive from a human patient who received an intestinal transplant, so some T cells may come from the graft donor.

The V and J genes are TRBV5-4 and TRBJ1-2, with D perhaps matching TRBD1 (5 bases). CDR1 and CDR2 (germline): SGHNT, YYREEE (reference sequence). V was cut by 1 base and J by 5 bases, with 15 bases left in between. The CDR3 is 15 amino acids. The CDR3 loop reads CASSLRGSPGYGYTF. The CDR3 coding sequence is TGTGCCAGCAGCTTGAGAGGATCCCCAGGGTATGGCTACACCTTC.

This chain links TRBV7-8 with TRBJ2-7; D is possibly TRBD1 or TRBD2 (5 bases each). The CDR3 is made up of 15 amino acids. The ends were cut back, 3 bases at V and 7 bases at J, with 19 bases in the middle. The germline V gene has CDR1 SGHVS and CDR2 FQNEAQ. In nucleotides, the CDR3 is TGTGCCAGCAGCTTGATTGGGACGGTCCCTTGGGAGCAGTACGTC. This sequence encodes CASSLIGTVPWEQYV.

The CDR3 loop is CASRGQGTDTQYF. DNA of the CDR3: TGTGCCAGCAGGGGACAGGGCACAGATACGCAGTATTTT. V usage is TRBV6-1 and J usage is TRBJ2-3; 8 bases agree with TRBD1. Germline loops: CDR1 MNHNS, CDR2 SASEGT. The CDR3 is made up of 13 amino acids. Germline trimming cut 6 bases from V and 1 base from J; bases unmatched to any gene: 0.

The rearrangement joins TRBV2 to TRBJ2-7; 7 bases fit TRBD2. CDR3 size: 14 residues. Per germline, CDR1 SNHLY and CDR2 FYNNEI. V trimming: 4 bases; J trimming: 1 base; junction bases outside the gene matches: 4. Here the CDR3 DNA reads TGTGCCAGCAGTGCCAGGGAGGGGTCCTACGAGCAGTACTTC. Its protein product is CASSAREGSYEQYF.

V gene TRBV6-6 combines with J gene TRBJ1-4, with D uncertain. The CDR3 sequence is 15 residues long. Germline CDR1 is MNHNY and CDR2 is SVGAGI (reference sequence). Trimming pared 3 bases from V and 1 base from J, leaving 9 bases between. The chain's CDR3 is CASSYFGGTNEKLFF. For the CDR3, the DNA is TGTGCCAGCAGTTATTTTGGTGGAACTAATGAAAAACTGTTTTTT.

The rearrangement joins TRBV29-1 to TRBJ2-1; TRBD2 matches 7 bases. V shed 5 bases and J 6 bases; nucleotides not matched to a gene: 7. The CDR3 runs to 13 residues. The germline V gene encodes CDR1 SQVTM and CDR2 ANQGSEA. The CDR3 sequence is CSVYRGSGNEQFF. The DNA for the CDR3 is TGCAGCGTTTATCGCGGGAGTGGCAATGAGCAGTTCTTC.

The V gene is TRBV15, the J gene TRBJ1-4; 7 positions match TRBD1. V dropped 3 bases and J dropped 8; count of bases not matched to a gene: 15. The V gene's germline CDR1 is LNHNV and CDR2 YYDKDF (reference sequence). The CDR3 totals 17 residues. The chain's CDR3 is CATSSYPDQGEREKLFF. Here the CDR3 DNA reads TGTGCCACCAGCAGTTACCCCGACCAGGGGGAGAGGGAAAAACTGTTTTTT.

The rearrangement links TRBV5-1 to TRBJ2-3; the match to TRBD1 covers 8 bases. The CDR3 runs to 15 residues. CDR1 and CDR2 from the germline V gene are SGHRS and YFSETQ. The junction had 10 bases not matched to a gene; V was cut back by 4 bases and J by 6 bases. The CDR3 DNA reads TGCGCCAGCAGCGGGTGGACAGGGACCCCCGATACGCAGTATTTT. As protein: CASSGWTGTPDTQYF.